This T cell receptor beta chain was sequenced for a study of PD-1 blockade in classical Hodgkin lymphoma. Study summary: Nivolumab was given intravenously to patients at 3 mg/kg every 2 weeks. The study, taken as a whole, reports: Newly diagnosed patients had diversity similar to the baseline diversity of complete responders. The causes of the repertoire differences, possibly disease activity or prior therapy, remain undefined.

Regarding time point: cycle 4 day 1 (C4D1), after around six weeks of nivolumab. In every patient, relapse followed autologous stem cell transplantation, while exposure to brentuximab vedotin differed. With regard to this clone: What it binds is unknown.

Here immunoSEQ multiplex PCR was the method, and the copy in TCRdb shows in-frame clones only, minus some. The table lists roughly 60,000 clones, about 89% of them singletons. V gave up 0 bases and J gave up 0 bases, with 7 bases separating them. The CDR3 has 15 amino acids. The germline V gene encodes CDR1 SGHDT and CDR2 YYEEEE. The clonotype was recovered from a human donor with classical Hodgkin lymphoma. The input for sequencing was peripheral blood mononuclear cells (PBMCs), taken before the fourth cycle of nivolumab. The chain combines TRBV5-6 with TRBJ2-1; possible D gene TRBD2, 5 bases. The CDR3 DNA follows: TGTGCCAGCAGCTTGGCGGGGAGCTCCTACAATGAGCAGTTCTTC. Translating it yields CASSLAGSSYNEQFF.